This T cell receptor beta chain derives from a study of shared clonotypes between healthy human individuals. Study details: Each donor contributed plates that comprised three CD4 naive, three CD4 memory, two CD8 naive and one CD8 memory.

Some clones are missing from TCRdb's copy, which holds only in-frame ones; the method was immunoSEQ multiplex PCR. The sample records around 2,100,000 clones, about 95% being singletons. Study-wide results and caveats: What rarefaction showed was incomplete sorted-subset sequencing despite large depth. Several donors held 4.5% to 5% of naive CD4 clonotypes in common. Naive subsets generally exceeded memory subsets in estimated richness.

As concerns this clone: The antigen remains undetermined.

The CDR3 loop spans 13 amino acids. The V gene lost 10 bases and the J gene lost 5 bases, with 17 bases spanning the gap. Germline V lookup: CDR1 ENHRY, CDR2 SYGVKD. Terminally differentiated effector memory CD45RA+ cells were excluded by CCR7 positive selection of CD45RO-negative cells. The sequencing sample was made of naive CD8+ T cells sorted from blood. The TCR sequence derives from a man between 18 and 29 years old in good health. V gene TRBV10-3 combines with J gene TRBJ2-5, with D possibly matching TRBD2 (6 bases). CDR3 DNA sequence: TGTGCCACCCAGGGACTTGAAGGGGAGACCCAGTACTTC. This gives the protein CATQGLEGETQYF.